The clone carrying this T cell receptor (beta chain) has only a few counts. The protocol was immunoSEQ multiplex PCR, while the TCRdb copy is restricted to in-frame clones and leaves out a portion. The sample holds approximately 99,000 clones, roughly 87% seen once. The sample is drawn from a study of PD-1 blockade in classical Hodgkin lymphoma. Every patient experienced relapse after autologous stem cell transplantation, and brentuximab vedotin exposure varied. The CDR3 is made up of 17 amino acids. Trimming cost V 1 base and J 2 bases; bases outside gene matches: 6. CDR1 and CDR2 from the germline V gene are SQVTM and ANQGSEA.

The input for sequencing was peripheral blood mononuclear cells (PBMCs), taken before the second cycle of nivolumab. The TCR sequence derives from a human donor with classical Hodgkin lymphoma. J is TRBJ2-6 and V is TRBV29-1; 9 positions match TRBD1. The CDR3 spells CSVEVGTGSAGANVLTF. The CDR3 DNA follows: TGCAGCGTTGAAGTGGGGACAGGGAGTGCTGGGGCCAACGTCCTGACTTTC.